This T cell receptor beta chain originates from a study of blood T cell repertoires in COVID-19. Study-wide context: The samples span acute and convalescent COVID-19 from the United States, Italy and Spain. T cells, B-cell-depleted T cells, or PBMCs provided the cDNA or gDNA that served as material.

As originally analysed: Using reference gene primer amplification, nucleated cell counts were estimated. The protocol was immunoSEQ multiplex PCR, while the TCRdb copy is restricted to in-frame clones and leaves out a portion. The V and J calls and the clone size are those of that table, but D and trimming were determined from the DNA. Of a few hundred thousand clones listed, around 87% are singletons. The CDR3 is made up of 15 amino acids. CDR1 SGHTA and CDR2 FQGNSA come from the germline V gene. Trimming removed 5 bases at V and 9 bases at J, with 17 bases between. The TCR was taken from a woman aged 65 to 85 with active or convalescent COVID-19. The rearrangement uses TRBV7-2 and TRBJ1-6; D possibly corresponds to TRBD1 (6 bases). Material: peripheral blood. The CDR3 reads CASSPRTGWSSPLHF. Here the CDR3 DNA reads TGTGCCAGCAGCCCACGCACAGGGTGGAGTTCACCCCTCCACTTT.